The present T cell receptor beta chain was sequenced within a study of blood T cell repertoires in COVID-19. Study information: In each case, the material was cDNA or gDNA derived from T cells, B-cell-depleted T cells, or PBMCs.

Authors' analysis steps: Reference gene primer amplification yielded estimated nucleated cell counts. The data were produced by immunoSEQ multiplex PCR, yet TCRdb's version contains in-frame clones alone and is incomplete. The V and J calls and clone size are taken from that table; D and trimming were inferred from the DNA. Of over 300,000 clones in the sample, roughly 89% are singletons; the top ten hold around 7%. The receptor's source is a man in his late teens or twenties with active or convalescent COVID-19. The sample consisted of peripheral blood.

As DNA, the CDR3 is TGCGCCAGCAGCCAAGATTCGGGGACAGCGCTAATCTTAGCTTTCTTT. Its protein is CASSQDSGTALILAFF. This chain joins TRBV4-1 and TRBJ1-1; 7 bases line up with TRBD1. The length of the CDR3 is 16 residues. Per the germline V gene, CDR1 is MGHRA and CDR2 is YSYEKL. Losses at the gene ends were 0 bases for V and 10 bases for J; bases not matched to a gene: 14.